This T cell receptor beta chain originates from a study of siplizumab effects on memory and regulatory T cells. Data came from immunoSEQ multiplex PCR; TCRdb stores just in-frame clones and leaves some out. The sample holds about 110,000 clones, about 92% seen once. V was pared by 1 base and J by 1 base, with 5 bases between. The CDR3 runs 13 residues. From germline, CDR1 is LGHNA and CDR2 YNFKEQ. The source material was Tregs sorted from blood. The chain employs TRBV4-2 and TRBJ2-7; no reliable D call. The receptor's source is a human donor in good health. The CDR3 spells CASSQGPSYEQYF. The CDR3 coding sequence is TGTGCCAGCAGCCAAGGGCCTTCCTACGAGCAGTACTTC.